This T cell receptor beta chain was found in a study of T cell responses to AZD1222 COVID-19 vaccine. TCRdb's copy holds only in-frame clones and misses some; the assay was immunoSEQ multiplex PCR. The table lists 75,000 to 100,000 clones, roughly 92% of them singletons. The CDR3 is 14 residues long. The germline CDR1 and CDR2 sequences are SGHRS and YFSETQ. The V and J ends lost 2 bases and 4 bases respectively, with 12 bases between them. The clonotype comes from an adult in good health. This specimen was peripheral blood, taken on day 0 of AZD1222 vaccination. V and J are TRBV5-1 and TRBJ1-2, with a possible D match to TRBD1 (6 bases). The CDR3 coding sequence is TGCGCCAGCAGCTTAGGGAACAGGGCCTATGGCTACACCTTC. This codes for CASSLGNRAYGYTF.